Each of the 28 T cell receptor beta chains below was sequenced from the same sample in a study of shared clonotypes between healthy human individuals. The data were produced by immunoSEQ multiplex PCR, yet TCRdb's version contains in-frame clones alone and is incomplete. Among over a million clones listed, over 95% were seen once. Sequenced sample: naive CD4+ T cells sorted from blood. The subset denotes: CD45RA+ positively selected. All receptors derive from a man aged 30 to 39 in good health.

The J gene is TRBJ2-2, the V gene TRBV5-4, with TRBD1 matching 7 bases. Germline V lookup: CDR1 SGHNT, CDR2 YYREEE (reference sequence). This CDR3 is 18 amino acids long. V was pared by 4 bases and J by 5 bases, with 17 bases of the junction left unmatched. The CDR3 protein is CASSGTGATTKITGELFF. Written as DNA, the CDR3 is TGTGCCAGCAGCGGAACAGGGGCCACAACGAAGATTACCGGGGAGCTGTTTTTT.

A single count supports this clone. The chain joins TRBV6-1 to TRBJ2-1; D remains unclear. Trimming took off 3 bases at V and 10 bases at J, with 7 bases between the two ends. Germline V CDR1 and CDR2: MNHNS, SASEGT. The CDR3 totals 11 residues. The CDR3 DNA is TGTGCCAGCAGTGAGACACAGGAGCAGTTCTTC. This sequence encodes CASSETQEQFF.

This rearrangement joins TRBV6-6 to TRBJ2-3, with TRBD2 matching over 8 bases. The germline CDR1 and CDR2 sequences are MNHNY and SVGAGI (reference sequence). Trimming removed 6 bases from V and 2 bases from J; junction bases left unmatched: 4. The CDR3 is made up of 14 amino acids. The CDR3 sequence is CASRMTSDTDTQYF. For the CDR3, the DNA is TGTGCCAGCAGGATGACTAGCGACACAGATACGCAGTATTTT.

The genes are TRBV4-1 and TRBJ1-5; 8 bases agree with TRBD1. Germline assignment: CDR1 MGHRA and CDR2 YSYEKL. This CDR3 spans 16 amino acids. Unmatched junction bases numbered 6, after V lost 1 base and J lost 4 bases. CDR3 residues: CASSQVQGAANQPQHF. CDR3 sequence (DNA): TGCGCCAGCAGCCAAGTGCAGGGGGCGGCTAATCAGCCCCAGCATTTT.

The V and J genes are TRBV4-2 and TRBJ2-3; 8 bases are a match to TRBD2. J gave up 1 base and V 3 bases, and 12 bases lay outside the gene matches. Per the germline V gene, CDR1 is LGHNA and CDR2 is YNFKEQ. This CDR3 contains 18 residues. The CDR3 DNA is TGTGCCAGCAGCCATAGGGGTAGCGGGAAGGGTGGCACAGATACGCAGTATTTT. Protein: CASSHRGSGKGGTDTQYF.

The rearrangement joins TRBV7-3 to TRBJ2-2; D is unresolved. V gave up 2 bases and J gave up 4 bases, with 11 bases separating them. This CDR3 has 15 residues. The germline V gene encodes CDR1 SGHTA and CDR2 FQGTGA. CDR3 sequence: CASSLVSFFTGELFF. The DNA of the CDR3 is TGTGCCAGCAGCTTAGTTAGTTTCTTCACCGGGGAGCTGTTTTTT.

The CDR3 DNA reads as TGCGCCAGCAGTCGGGCGGGGGTCTACGAGCAGTACTTC. Amino acids: CASSRAGVYEQYF. The chain carries TRBV5-1 and TRBJ2-7; 7 bases fit TRBD2. The germline gives CDR1 SGHRS, CDR2 YFSETQ. The V and J ends lost 5 bases and 3 bases, in that order; junction bases with no gene match: 5. The CDR3 is 13 amino acids. Based on the CDR3 plus reference TRBV5-1 and TRBJ2-7, the full variable domain is KAGVTQTPRYLIKTRGQQVTLSCSPISGHRSVSWYQQTPGQGLQFLFEYFSETQRNKGNFPGRFSGRQFSNSRSEMNVSTLELGDSALYLCASSRAGVYEQYFGPGTRLTVT.

The CDR3 loop reads CASSLERLETGELFF. For the CDR3, the DNA is TGTGCCAGCAGCTTAGAGCGACTTGAAACCGGGGAGCTGTTTTTT. The chain couples TRBV7-9 to TRBJ2-2; D not certain. The CDR3 covers 15 residues. The V end lost 1 base, the J end lost 5 bases, and 11 bases lay between the germline ends. CDR1 SEHNR and CDR2 FQNEAQ come from the germline V gene (reference sequence). Looking up the rest from reference TRBV7-9 and TRBJ2-2 gives the full variable domain: DTGVSQNPRHKITKRGQNVTFRCDPISEHNRLYWYRQTLGQGPEFLTYFQNEAQLEKSRLLSDRFSAERPKGSFSTLEIQRTEQGDSAMYLCASSLERLETGELFFGEGSRLTVL.

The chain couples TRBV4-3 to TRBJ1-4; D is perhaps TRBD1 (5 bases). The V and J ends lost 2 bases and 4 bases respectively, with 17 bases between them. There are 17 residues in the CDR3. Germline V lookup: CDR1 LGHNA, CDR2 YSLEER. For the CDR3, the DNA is TGCGCCAGCAGCCAAACCGTTTTTCAGGGCAATAATGAAAAACTGTTTTTT. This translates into CASSQTVFQGNNEKLFF.

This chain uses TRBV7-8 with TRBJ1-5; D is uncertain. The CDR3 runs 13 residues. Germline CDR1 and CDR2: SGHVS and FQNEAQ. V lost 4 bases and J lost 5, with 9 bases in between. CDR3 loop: CASSSKFDQPQHF. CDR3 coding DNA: TGTGCCAGCAGCTCCAAGTTCGATCAGCCCCAGCATTTT.

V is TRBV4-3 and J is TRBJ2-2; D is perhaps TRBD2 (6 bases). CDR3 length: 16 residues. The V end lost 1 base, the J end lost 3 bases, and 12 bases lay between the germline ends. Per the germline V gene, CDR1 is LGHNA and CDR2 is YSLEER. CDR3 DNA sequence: TGCGCCAGCAGCCAAGTCGCGGGGACGGACACCGGGGAGCTGTTTTTT. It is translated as CASSQVAGTDTGELFF.

The DNA of the CDR3 is TGCGCCAGCAGCGGACTAGCGGGAGGAACCGATACGCAGTATTTT. Encoded protein: CASSGLAGGTDTQYF. The chain joins TRBV10-1 to TRBJ2-3; 14 nucleotides agree with TRBD2. V shed 6 bases, J shed 6 bases, and the junction held 5 bases outside the gene matches. Germline V gene data show CDR1 as WNHNN and CDR2 as SYGVQD (reference sequence). This CDR3 region has 15 residues.

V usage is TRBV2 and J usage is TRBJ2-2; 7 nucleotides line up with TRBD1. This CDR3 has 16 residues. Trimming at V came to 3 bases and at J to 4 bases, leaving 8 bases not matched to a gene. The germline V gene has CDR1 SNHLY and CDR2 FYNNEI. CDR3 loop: CASSDPRTGRTGELFF. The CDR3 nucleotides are TGTGCCAGCAGTGACCCCAGGACAGGACGCACCGGGGAGCTGTTTTTT. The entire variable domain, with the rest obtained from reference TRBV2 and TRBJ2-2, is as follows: EPEVTQTPSHQVTQMGQEVILRCVPISNHLYFYWYRQILGQKVEFLVSFYNNEISEKSEIFDDQFSVERPDGSNFTLKIRSTKLEDSAMYFCASSDPRTGRTGELFFGEGSRLTVL.

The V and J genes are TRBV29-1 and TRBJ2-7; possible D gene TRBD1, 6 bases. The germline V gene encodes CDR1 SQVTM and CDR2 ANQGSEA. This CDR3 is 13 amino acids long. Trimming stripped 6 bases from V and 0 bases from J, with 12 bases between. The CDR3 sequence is CSVSLGASYEQYF. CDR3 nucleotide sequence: TGCAGCGTCTCTCTGGGGGCCTCCTACGAGCAGTACTTC.

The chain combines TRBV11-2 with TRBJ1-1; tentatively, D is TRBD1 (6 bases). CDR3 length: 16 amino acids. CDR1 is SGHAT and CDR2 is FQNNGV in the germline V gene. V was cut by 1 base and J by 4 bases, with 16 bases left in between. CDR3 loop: CASSLVSTGPVTEAFF. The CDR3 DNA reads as TGTGCCAGCAGCTTAGTAAGTACAGGGCCCGTCACTGAAGCTTTCTTT.

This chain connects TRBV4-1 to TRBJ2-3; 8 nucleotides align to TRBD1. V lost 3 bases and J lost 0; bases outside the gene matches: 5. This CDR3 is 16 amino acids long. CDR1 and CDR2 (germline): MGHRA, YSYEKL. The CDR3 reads CASSHRGQESTDTQYF. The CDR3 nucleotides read TGCGCCAGCAGCCACCGGGGACAGGAGAGCACAGATACGCAGTATTTT.

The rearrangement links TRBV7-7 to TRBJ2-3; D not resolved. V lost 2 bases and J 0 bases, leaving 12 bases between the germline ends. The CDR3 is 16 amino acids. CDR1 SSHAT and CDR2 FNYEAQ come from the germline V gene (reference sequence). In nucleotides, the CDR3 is TGTGCCAGCAGCTTACGCGTAGGATCCAGCACAGATACGCAGTATTTT. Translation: CASSLRVGSSTDTQYF.

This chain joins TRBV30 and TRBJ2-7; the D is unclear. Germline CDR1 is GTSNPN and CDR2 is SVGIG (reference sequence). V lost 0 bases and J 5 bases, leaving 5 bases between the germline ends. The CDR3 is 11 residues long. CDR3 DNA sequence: TGTGCCTGGAGTGTTTCCCACGAGCAGTACTTC. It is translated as CAWSVSHEQYF. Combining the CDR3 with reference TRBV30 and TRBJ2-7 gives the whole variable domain SQTIHQWPATLVQPVGSPLSLECTVEGTSNPNLYWYRQAAGRGLQLLFYSVGIGQISSEVPQNLSASRPQDRQFILSSKKLLLSDSGFYLCAWSVSHEQYFGPGTRLTVT.

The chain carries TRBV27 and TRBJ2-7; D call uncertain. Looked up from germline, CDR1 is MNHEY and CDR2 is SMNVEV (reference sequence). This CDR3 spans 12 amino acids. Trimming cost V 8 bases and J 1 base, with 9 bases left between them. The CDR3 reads CASYDKSYEQYF. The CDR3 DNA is TGTGCCAGCTACGACAAGTCCTACGAGCAGTACTTC.

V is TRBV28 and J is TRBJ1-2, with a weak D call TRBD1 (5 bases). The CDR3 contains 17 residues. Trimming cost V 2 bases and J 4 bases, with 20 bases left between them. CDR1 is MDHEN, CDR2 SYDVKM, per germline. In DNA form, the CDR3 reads TGTGCCAGCAGTTTACGCATGCAGGGCCGATCCTTCTATGGCTACACCTTC. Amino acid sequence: CASSLRMQGRSFYGYTF.

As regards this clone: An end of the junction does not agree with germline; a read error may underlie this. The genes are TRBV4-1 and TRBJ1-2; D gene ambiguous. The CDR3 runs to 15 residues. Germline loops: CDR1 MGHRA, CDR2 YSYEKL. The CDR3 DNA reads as TGCGCCAGCAGCCAAGAGCCCCTGGTAGTGGCACAAGTATTCTTC. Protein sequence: CASSQEPLVVAQVFF.

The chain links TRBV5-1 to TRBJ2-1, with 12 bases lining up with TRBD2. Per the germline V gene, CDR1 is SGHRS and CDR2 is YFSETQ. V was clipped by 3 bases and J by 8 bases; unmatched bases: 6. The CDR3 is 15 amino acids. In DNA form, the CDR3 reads TGCGCCAGCAGCTGGGGACTAGCGGGTTCGGATGAGCAGTTCTTC. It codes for CASSWGLAGSDEQFF.

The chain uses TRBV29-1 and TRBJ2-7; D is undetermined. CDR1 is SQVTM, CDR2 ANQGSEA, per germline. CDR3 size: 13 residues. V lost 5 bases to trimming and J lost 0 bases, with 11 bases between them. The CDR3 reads CSVMVRNSYEQYF. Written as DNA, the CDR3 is TGCAGCGTTATGGTGAGGAACTCCTACGAGCAGTACTTC.

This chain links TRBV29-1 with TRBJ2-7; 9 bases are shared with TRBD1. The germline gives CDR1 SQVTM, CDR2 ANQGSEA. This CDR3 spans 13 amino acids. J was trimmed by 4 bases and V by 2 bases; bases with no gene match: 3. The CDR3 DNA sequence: TGCAGCGTTGAAAGGACAGGGGAATACGAGCAGTACTTC. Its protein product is CSVERTGEYEQYF.

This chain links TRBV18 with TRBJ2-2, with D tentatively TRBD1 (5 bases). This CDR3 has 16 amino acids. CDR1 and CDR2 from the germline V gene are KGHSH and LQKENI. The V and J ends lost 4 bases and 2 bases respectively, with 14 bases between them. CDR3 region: CASSQGQTINTGELFF. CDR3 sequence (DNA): TGTGCCAGCTCACAGGGGCAAACGATAAACACCGGGGAGCTGTTTTTT.

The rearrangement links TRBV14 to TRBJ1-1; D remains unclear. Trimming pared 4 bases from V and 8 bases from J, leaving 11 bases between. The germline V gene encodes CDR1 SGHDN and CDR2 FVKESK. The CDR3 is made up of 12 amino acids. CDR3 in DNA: TGTGCCAGCAGCCCTGGACTGATAGAAGCTTTCTTT. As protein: CASSPGLIEAFF.

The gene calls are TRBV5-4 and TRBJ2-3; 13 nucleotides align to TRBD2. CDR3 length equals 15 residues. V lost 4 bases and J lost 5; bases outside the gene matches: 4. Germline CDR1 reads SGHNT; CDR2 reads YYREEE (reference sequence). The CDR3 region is CASSRTSGSGDTQYF. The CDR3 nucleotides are TGTGCCAGCAGCAGGACTAGCGGGAGTGGAGATACGCAGTATTTT.

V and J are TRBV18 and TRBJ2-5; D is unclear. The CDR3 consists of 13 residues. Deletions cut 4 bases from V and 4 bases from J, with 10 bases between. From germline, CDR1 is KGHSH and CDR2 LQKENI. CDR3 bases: TGTGCCAGCTCACTAAAATGGGGAGAGACCCAGTACTTC. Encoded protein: CASSLKWGETQYF.